This T cell receptor beta chain was sequenced during a study of circulating and synovial CD4+ cells in juvenile arthritis. This clone appeared a few times. Its antigen is not known. Produced via immunoSEQ multiplex PCR; TCRdb's table is partial and in-frame only. The data hold some 33,000 clones, with 94% observed a single time. Germline V gives CDR1 MNHEY, CDR2 SVGAGI. The CDR3 has 12 amino acids. V dropped 6 bases and J dropped 7; count of bases not matched to a gene: 3. Study observations and caveats: These repertoires were less diverse than bulk blood CD4 repertoires.

Source material: CD4+ T cells from blood. The origin of this receptor is a human donor with juvenile idiopathic arthritis. This chain joins TRBV6-5 and TRBJ1-2, with 9 bases that match TRBD1. CDR3 sequence (DNA): TGTGCCAGCAGACAGGGGGCAGGTGGCTACACCTTC. Translation gives CASRQGAGGYTF.